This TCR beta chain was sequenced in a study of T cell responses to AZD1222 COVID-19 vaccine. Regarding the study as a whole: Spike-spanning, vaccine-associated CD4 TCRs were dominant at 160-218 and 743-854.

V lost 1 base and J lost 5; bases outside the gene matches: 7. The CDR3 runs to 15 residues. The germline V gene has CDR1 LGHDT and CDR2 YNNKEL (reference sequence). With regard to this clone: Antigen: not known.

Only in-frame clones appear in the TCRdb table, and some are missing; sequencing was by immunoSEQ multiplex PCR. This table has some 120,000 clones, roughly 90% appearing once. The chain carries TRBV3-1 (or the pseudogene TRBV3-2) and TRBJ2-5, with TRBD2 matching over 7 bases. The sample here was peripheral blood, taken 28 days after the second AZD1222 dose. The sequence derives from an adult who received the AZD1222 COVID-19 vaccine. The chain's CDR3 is CASSQVRLAAETQYF. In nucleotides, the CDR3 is TGTGCCAGCAGCCAAGTTCGGCTAGCGGCCGAGACCCAGTACTTC.